These 29 T cell receptor beta chains originate from one sample sequenced in a study of chemoradiotherapy in HPV16-positive cancers. The method was immunoSEQ multiplex PCR; TCRdb's version includes in-frame clones alone and lacks a portion of them. Here the sample spans under 15,000 clones, 60% to 85% being singletons. The sample was collected from a patient who underwent chemoradiotherapy. All receptors derive from a human donor with HPV-associated anogenital cancer.

This chain joins TRBV9 and TRBJ2-2, with D possibly TRBD2 on 5 matching bases. The CDR3 has 15 amino acids. Trimming left V 0 bases short and J 2 bases short, with 8 bases between. Germline assignment: CDR1 SGDLS and CDR2 YYNGEE. CDR3 in amino acids: CASSVAGINTGELFF. The DNA for the CDR3 is TGTGCCAGCAGCGTAGCGGGGATAAACACCGGGGAGCTGTTTTTT.

This clone appeared once. This chain links TRBV5-6 with TRBJ2-1, with TRBD1 matching over 8 bases. Germline V gene lookup returns CDR1 SGHDT and CDR2 YYEEEE. The CDR3 has 16 amino acids. Trimming at V came to 4 bases and at J to 2 bases, leaving 8 bases not matched to a gene. The CDR3 DNA follows: TGTGCCAGCAGCAATGACAGGGGCGCTACCTACAATGAGCAGTTCTTC. Amino acids: CASSNDRGATYNEQFF.

This clone was seen a few times. V and J are TRBV20-1 and TRBJ1-2; D remains ambiguous. V lost 3 bases, J lost 4 bases, and 6 bases lay in between. The CDR3 sequence is 11 residues long. The germline gives CDR1 DFQATT, CDR2 SNEGSKA (reference sequence). CDR3 in DNA: TGCAGTGCTAGGGGGATCTATGGCTACACCTTC. Encoded protein: CSARGIYGYTF.

The chain links TRBV29-1 to TRBJ2-3; 9 bases line up with TRBD2. From germline, CDR1 is SQVTM and CDR2 ANQGSEA. J lost 2 bases, V lost 7 bases, and 7 bases had no gene match. The CDR3 loop spans 14 amino acids. The CDR3 sequence: CSGVAGAFTDTQYF. In DNA, the CDR3 is TGCAGCGGGGTAGCGGGGGCCTTCACAGATACGCAGTATTTT.

This clone has just a few counts. The chain uses TRBV7-9 and TRBJ1-2, with D perhaps TRBD1 (5 bases). Trimming cost V 2 bases and J 3 bases, with 16 bases left between them. The V gene's germline CDR1 is SEHNR and CDR2 FQNEAQ (reference sequence). This CDR3 comprises 16 residues. The CDR3 DNA follows: TGTGCCAGCAGCTTACCCGTGGGGCAAGGGGACTATGGCTACACCTTC. It translates to CASSLPVGQGDYGYTF. The full variable domain, rest sourced from reference TRBV7-9 and TRBJ1-2, is DTGVSQNPRHKITKRGQNVTFRCDPISEHNRLYWYRQTLGQGPEFLTYFQNEAQLEKSRLLSDRFSAERPKGSFSTLEIQRTEQGDSAMYLCASSLPVGQGDYGYTFGSGTRLTVV.

The CDR3 region is CAISKQGAGLEAFF. CDR3 DNA sequence: TGTGCCATCAGCAAACAGGGGGCGGGGTTGGAAGCTTTCTTT. The rearrangement links TRBV10-3 to TRBJ1-1; 9 bases align to TRBD1. Per germline, CDR1 ENHRY and CDR2 SYGVKD. The CDR3 totals 14 residues. V lost 6 bases and J lost 8; bases outside the gene matches: 10.

This clone has a single count. This chain joins TRBV6-1 and TRBJ1-6; 11 positions agree with TRBD1. Germline CDR1 and CDR2: MNHNS and SASEGT. The CDR3 runs 17 residues. The V gene end was trimmed by 0 bases and the J gene end by 7 bases; junction bases not matched to a gene: 5. The CDR3 sequence: CASSEADRGRGNSPLHF. CDR3 nucleotide sequence: TGTGCCAGCAGTGAAGCGGACAGGGGGCGCGGGAATTCACCCCTCCACTTT.

The chain has TRBV30 and TRBJ1-4; D remains ambiguous. V was clipped by 4 bases and J by 8 bases, with 20 bases between them. The CDR3 is 15 residues long. Germline lookup yields CDR1 GTSNPN and CDR2 SVGIG (reference sequence). CDR3 protein: CAWTTGRLTQEKLFF. The CDR3 DNA reads as TGTGCCTGGACCACCGGGCGATTGACCCAGGAAAAACTGTTTTTT.

The chain recombines TRBV27 with TRBJ1-2; D not certain. Germline V lookup: CDR1 MNHEY, CDR2 SMNVEV (reference sequence). The CDR3 is 15 residues long. V shed 3 bases and J shed 6 bases, with 17 bases lying between them. CDR3 residues: CASSFYLGGRDGYTF. CDR3 nucleotides: TGTGCCAGCAGTTTTTATTTGGGAGGGAGGGATGGCTACACCTTC.

This CDR3 is CASSQAGGPTEQFF. DNA for the CDR3: TGCGCCAGCAGCCAAGCAGGGGGGCCTACTGAGCAGTTCTTC. V and J are TRBV4-1 and TRBJ2-1, with a tentative D call TRBD1 (7 bases). Germline V gives CDR1 MGHRA, CDR2 YSYEKL. This CDR3 has 14 residues. V was shortened by 1 base and J by 9 bases, with 13 bases between the two germline ends.

This rearrangement joins TRBV10-3 to TRBJ2-1; the D is unclear. This CDR3 spans 15 amino acids. CDR1 and CDR2 from the germline V gene are ENHRY and SYGVKD. V lost 2 bases, J lost 1 base, and 9 bases lay in between. For the CDR3, the DNA is TGTGCCATCAGTGAGAACTTAAATTCCTACAATGAGCAGTTCTTC. Residues: CAISENLNSYNEQFF.

This clone has a handful of counts. The rearrangement uses TRBV7-2 and TRBJ2-1, with TRBD2 matching 9 bases. This CDR3 region has 16 residues. The trim removed 5 bases at V and 4 bases at J, leaving 9 bases unmatched. Germline CDR1 is SGHTA and CDR2 is FQGNSA. The chain's CDR3 is CASSPDAGGVYNEQFF. CDR3 nucleotides: TGTGCCAGCAGCCCCGATGCGGGAGGGGTATACAATGAGCAGTTCTTC.

This clone has just a few counts. CDR3 sequence reads: CASSLTTGNTEAFF. CDR3 nucleotide sequence: TGTGCCAGCAGCCTTACTACAGGGAACACTGAAGCTTTCTTT. V gene TRBV14 combines with J gene TRBJ1-1; possible D gene TRBD1, 5 bases. The CDR3 is 14 residues long. The V end was cut by 4 bases, the J end by 1 base, with 10 bases between. Germline CDR1 and CDR2: SGHDN and FVKESK. Full variable domain (missing parts from reference TRBV14 and TRBJ1-1): EAGVTQFPSHSVIEKGQTVTLRCDPISGHDNLYWYRRVMGKEIKFLLHFVKESKQDESGMPNNRFLAERTGGTYSTLKVQPAELEDSGVYFCASSLTTGNTEAFFGQGTRLTVV.

The CDR3 coding sequence is TGCGCCAGCAGCGGCCGCGGGGGGTACACCGGGGAGCTGTTTTTT. Translated: CASSGRGGYTGELFF. V and J are TRBV4-1 and TRBJ2-2, with 8 positions matching TRBD2. The CDR3 is 15 amino acids. Germline V CDR1 and CDR2: MGHRA, YSYEKL. After removal of 5 bases from V and 3 bases from J, the junction contained 5 bases not matched to a gene.

The CDR3 DNA follows: TGTGCCAGCAGTGAACTAGCGGGGGGGTACAATGAGCAGTTCTTC. Translating it yields CASSELAGGYNEQFF. V is TRBV6-1 and J is TRBJ2-1, with TRBD2 identical over 12 bases. After removal of 2 bases from V and 4 bases from J, the junction contained 0 bases not matched to a gene. From germline, CDR1 is MNHNS and CDR2 SASEGT. CDR3 size: 15 residues.

This clone was seen more than once but under ten times. The chain recombines TRBV7-9 with TRBJ2-1; D is possibly TRBD1 or TRBD2 (6 bases each). This CDR3 has 14 residues. V dropped 5 bases and J dropped 8 bases, with 16 bases sitting between them. The germline V gene has CDR1 SEHNR and CDR2 FQNEAQ (reference sequence). The chain's CDR3 is CASSERRGDDEQFF. The CDR3 DNA sequence: TGTGCCAGCAGCGAAAGAAGGGGGGACGATGAGCAGTTCTTC.

J is TRBJ2-1 and V is TRBV5-4; D gene unclear. With 1 base removed from V and 7 bases from J, the gap between germline ends came to 6 bases. Germline values: CDR1 SGHNT, CDR2 YYREEE (reference sequence). This CDR3 region has 12 residues. Written as DNA, the CDR3 is TGTGCCAGCAGCTTGTCGCTGAATGAGCAGTTCTTC. Amino acids: CASSLSLNEQFF.

This chain joins TRBV6-1 and TRBJ2-2, with 8 bases that match TRBD1. The CDR3 sequence is 14 residues long. Germline V gene data show CDR1 as MNHNS and CDR2 as SASEGT. With 7 bases clipped from V and 4 bases from J, the junction kept 5 bases outside the gene matches. CDR3 loop: CASKNRGSTGELFF. The CDR3 DNA sequence: TGTGCCAGCAAAAACAGGGGGAGCACCGGGGAGCTGTTTTTT.

V gene TRBV7-9 combines with J gene TRBJ2-3; the D is unclear. The ends were cut back, 5 bases at V and 1 base at J, with 13 bases in the middle. Germline CDR1 and CDR2: SEHNR and FQNEAQ (reference sequence). CDR3 size: 15 residues. CDR3: CASSNRAAGTDTQYF. The CDR3 coding sequence is TGTGCCAGCAGCAACCGGGCCGCAGGCACAGATACGCAGTATTTT.

The rearrangement uses TRBV19 and TRBJ2-3; tentative D call: TRBD1 (5 bases). Per germline, CDR1 LNHDA and CDR2 SQIVND (reference sequence). The V end was cut by 3 bases, the J end by 0 bases, with 10 bases between. The CDR3 length is 15 residues. DNA for the CDR3: TGTGCCAGTAGTATCCAGGGAACTAGCACAGATACGCAGTATTTT. Protein product: CASSIQGTSTDTQYF.

J is TRBJ1-1 and V is TRBV11-2; TRBD1 matches at 7 bases. Trimming cost V 4 bases and J 1 base; bases outside gene matches: 9. Looked up from germline, CDR1 is SGHAT and CDR2 is FQNNGV. This CDR3 spans 16 amino acids. The CDR3 coding sequence is TGTGCCAGCAGCTCCAGACAGGGAAAAGCGAACACTGAAGCTTTCTTT. The encoded protein is CASSSRQGKANTEAFF.

The chain combines TRBV9 with TRBJ1-5, with D possibly TRBD1 on 5 matching bases. V lost 0 bases and J lost 5, with 9 bases in between. This CDR3 comprises 14 residues. Germline values: CDR1 SGDLS, CDR2 YYNGEE. CDR3 bases: TGTGCCAGCAGCGTAGGGACACATGATCAGCCCCAGCATTTT. It encodes CASSVGTHDQPQHF.

The rearrangement joins TRBV9 to TRBJ2-2, with 7 bases matching TRBD1. Germline CDR1 and CDR2: SGDLS and YYNGEE. With V trimmed by 3 bases and J by 5 bases, 10 bases remained unmatched. The CDR3 loop spans 16 amino acids. The CDR3 nucleotides read TGTGCCAGCAGCGAGAAAGAGGGGGCTAAAACCGGGGAGCTGTTTTTT. The encoded protein is CASSEKEGAKTGELFF. The whole variable domain, filled in from reference TRBV9 and TRBJ2-2, reads DSGVTQTPKHLITATGQRVTLRCSPRSGDLSVYWYQQSLDQGLQFLIQYYNGEERAKGNILERFSAQQFPDLHSELNLSSLELGDSALYFCASSEKEGAKTGELFFGEGSRLTVL.

In DNA, the CDR3 is TGTGCCAGCAGTCTACCCGGTGGAAGTGAAGCTTTCTTT. Residues: CASSLPGGSEAFF. This rearrangement joins TRBV2 to TRBJ1-1; unclear D gene. Trimming shortened V by 5 bases and J by 7 bases, and 14 bases separated the two germline ends. CDR3 length equals 13 residues. In germline, CDR1 is SNHLY, CDR2 FYNNEI.

The J gene is TRBJ2-5, the V gene TRBV27, with 7 bases identical to TRBD1. This CDR3 comprises 15 residues. The V and J ends lost 5 bases and 11 bases, in that order; junction bases with no gene match: 17. Germline V gives CDR1 MNHEY, CDR2 SMNVEV (reference sequence). The CDR3 nucleotides read TGTGCCAGCAGTCCCCTCCAGGGGGTGTTGGGAGAGCAGTACTTC. Translated, it gives CASSPLQGVLGEQYF.

This rearrangement joins TRBV5-1 to TRBJ2-1, with D possibly TRBD2 on 5 matching bases. CDR1 and CDR2 from the germline V gene are SGHRS and YFSETQ. The CDR3 has 14 residues. The germline V and J ends were trimmed by 3 bases and 2 bases, with 9 bases remaining between them. The CDR3 DNA reads TGCGCCAGCAGCTCCTCGGGGACCTACAATGAGCAGTTCTTC. The encoded protein is CASSSSGTYNEQFF.

V gene TRBV5-1 combines with J gene TRBJ2-7, with 8 bases aligning to TRBD2. Germline V CDR1 and CDR2: SGHRS, YFSETQ. The J segment lost 5 bases and the V segment lost 4 bases, leaving 8 bases of the junction unmatched. The CDR3 runs to 14 residues. The CDR3 region has the DNA TGCGCCAGCAGCCGGGGGGGGGCGCGCAACGAGCAGTACTTC. Amino acids: CASSRGGARNEQYF.

This clone was counted a single time. V usage is TRBV27 and J usage is TRBJ2-1; 10 bases fit TRBD2. CDR3 length: 15 amino acids. Germline CDR1 MNHEY, CDR2 SMNVEV (reference sequence). J was trimmed by 2 bases and V by 6 bases; bases with no gene match: 4. The CDR3 nucleotides are TGTGCCAGCAGCTCTAGCGGGGGCCCCTACAATGAGCAGTTCTTC. Translation gives CASSSSGGPYNEQFF.

This chain links TRBV6-1 with TRBJ1-6; no clear D gene. This CDR3 spans 15 amino acids. V lost 7 bases and J 8 bases, leaving 18 bases between the germline ends. Germline CDR1 reads MNHNS; CDR2 reads SASEGT. The CDR3 spells CASTKGNAADSPLHF. The CDR3 bases are TGTGCCAGCACGAAGGGTAACGCAGCGGATTCACCCCTCCACTTT.